This TCR beta chain was sequenced for a study of blood T cell repertoires in COVID-19. In the study overall: Acute and convalescent COVID-19 samples came from the United States, Italy and Spain. PBMCs, B-cell-depleted T cells, or T cells were the source of the cDNA or gDNA that made up the material.

The V gene lost 1 base and the J gene lost 5 bases, with 6 bases spanning the gap. The CDR3 is made up of 13 amino acids. Germline CDR1 is MDHEN and CDR2 is SYDVKM. This clone was counted only a few times. Original processing methods: Estimates of nucleated cell counts were drawn from the amplification of reference gene primers. Measured with immunoSEQ multiplex PCR; TCRdb has only the in-frame clones, and not every one. For V, J and clone size, that table is used; D and trimming come from the DNA. The sample yields under 300,000 clones, around 82% seen once. V is TRBV28 and J is TRBJ1-5; unclear D gene. Sequenced material: peripheral blood. This TCR was sampled from a man aged 80 or over with acute or convalescent COVID-19. CDR3: CASSLSGDQPQHF. The CDR3 coding sequence is TGTGCCAGCAGTTTATCCGGAGATCAGCCCCAGCATTTT.